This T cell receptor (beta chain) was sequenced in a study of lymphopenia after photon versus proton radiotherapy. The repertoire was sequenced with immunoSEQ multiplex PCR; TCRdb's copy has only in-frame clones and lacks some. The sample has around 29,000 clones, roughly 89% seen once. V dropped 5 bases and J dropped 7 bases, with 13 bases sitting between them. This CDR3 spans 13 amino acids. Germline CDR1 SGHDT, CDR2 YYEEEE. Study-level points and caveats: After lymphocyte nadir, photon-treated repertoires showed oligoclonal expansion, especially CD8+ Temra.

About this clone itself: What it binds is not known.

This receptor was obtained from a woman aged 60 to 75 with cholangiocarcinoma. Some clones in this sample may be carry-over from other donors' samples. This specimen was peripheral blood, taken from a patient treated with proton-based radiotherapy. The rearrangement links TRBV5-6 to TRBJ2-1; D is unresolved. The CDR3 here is CASSFVYENEQFF. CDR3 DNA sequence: TGTGCCAGCAGTTTCGTCTACGAGAATGAGCAGTTCTTC.